Listed below are T cell receptor beta chains from one sample, sequenced in a study of cytomegalovirus exposure and HLA in healthy donors. Measured with immunoSEQ multiplex PCR; TCRdb has only the in-frame clones, and not every one. The repertoire consists of under 200,000 clones, with around 79% occurring once and the leading ten covering roughly 2%. Input material: PBMCs. The receptor set was obtained from a man aged 35 to 55 in good health and CMV-seronegative. CDR3s include the opening cysteine and the closing phenylalanine or tryptophan. Expanded clones get a size class; other rows say once, few or many, or leave the size out.

V gene	J gene	clone size	CDR3 protein
TRBV19	TRBJ2-1	NA	CASSRGTEQFF
TRBV6-5	TRBJ1-2	NA	CASSYSKGTGLHHTF
TRBV6-1	TRBJ2-2	few	CASSARRGANTGELFF
TRBV6-5	TRBJ2-6	NA	CASRKQGSGANVLTF
TRBV19	TRBJ1-1	NA	CASSVMLGSEAFF
TRBV7-2	TRBJ2-1	once	CASSLVPFSEQFF
TRBV7-9	TRBJ2-2	NA	CASSLASAYTGELFF
TRBV13	TRBJ2-3	few	CASSLADRGEDTQYF
TRBV9	TRBJ1-3	NA	CASSPGTAGNTIYF
TRBV28	TRBJ1-5	NA	CASSLIGQGADNQPQHF
TRBV19	TRBJ2-1	NA	CASSISRNEQFF
TRBV18	TRBJ2-3	NA	CASSPRDRDTFGVTQYF
TRBV29-1	TRBJ1-3	NA	CSVGVHPGNTIYF
TRBV7-9	TRBJ2-7	once	CASSFGRSYEQYF
TRBV5-1	TRBJ1-3	NA	CASSSSGGAIYF
TRBV14	TRBJ2-7	once	CASSQEHRVVDEQYF
TRBV6-1	TRBJ1-3	once	CASSEASSGNTIYF
TRBV5-8	TRBJ2-3	NA	CASSLVRDRTDTQYF
TRBV18	TRBJ2-5	NA	CASSPPDSWETQYF
TRBV29-1	TRBJ2-7	NA	CSVEEGGEQYF
TRBV19	TRBJ2-2	NA	CASIGRSSGRRGNTGELFF
TRBV6-1	TRBJ2-1	NA	CASNPGLAGLNEQFF
TRBV21-1	TRBJ1-1	once	CASSRRGRGQGPRCGSLNTEAFF
TRBV7-2	TRBJ1-2	few	CASSPGGPVNGYTF
TRBV28	TRBJ1-2	NA	CASTLGGAYGYTF
TRBV6-5	TRBJ2-3	once	CATRRGADTQYF
TRBV7-9	TRBJ2-7	NA	CSSSLGFAGEQYF
TRBV5-5	TRBJ1-4	NA	CASSVGQSSYEKLFF
TRBV6-6	TRBJ2-7	NA	CASSRPLAGTYEQYF
TRBV5-6	TRBJ2-1	NA	CASSLGLAGVLNEQFF
TRBV29-1	TRBJ2-3	once	CSVVVAVGTDTQYF
TRBV6-6	TRBJ2-3	NA	CGTGSEGADTQYF
TRBV11-2	TRBJ2-3	NA	CASSLFRVTDTQYF
TRBV18	TRBJ1-2	once	CASSPGGFGYTF
TRBV5-6	TRBJ2-1	NA	CASSLAGERAPFF
TRBV28	TRBJ1-5	NA	CASSTSGTGGNQPQHF
TRBV30	TRBJ1-3	NA	CAWSANSGNTIYF
TRBV2	NA	NA	CASSDLTSRIHFYEQYF
TRBV29-1	TRBJ1-1	NA	CSVDDREATEAFF
TRBV29-1	TRBJ2-1	NA	CSGTPDNEQFF
TRBV18	TRBJ1-5	NA	CASSPRTGSLSNQPQHF
TRBV5-1	TRBJ2-7	NA	CASSLGDRLSYEQYF
TRBV7-2	TRBJ2-3	NA	CASSPSRDTQYF
TRBV11-2	TRBJ2-5	NA	CASSLETPSGTQYF
TRBV5-1	TRBJ2-5	NA	CASSLAGQAKETQYF
TRBV11-2	TRBJ2-5	NA	CASSPGQLLQETQYF